The 23 T cell receptor beta chains listed next were all sequenced from one sample in a study of beta chain features in type 1 diabetes. Findings of the study overall: All four CD4+ subsets of Type 1 diabetes patients contained TCRB CDR3s that were moderately but significantly shorter.

The sequenced template was cDNA made from the entire isolated RNA. Profiled with immunoSEQ multiplex PCR; TCRdb holds only in-frame clones, not every one. The sample lists 230,000 or so clones, 16% occurring once. No cognate antigen is known for these TCRs. The sequenced sample consisted of naive CD4+ T cells from blood. These receptors were taken from a man aged 25 to 40 with type 1 diabetes.

The rearrangement links TRBV7-2 to TRBJ2-3; TRBD2 is a possible D gene (6 bases). With 0 bases removed from V and 5 bases from J, the gap between germline ends came to 9 bases. Germline V lookup: CDR1 SGHTA, CDR2 FQGNSA. This CDR3 region has 14 residues. In DNA, the CDR3 is TGTGCCAGCAGCTTAGCGGGAGGCTTAGATACGCAGTATTTT. It translates to CASSLAGGLDTQYF.

The CDR3 spells CASSLAPGLLHNEQFF. The CDR3 coding sequence is TGTGCCAGCAGCTTAGCCCCGGGACTCTTGCACAATGAGCAGTTCTTC. This chain uses TRBV7-8 with TRBJ2-1; TRBD2 is a possible D gene (6 bases). The germline CDR1 and CDR2 sequences are SGHVS and FQNEAQ. The CDR3 totals 16 residues. With 0 bases removed from V and 5 bases from J, the gap between germline ends came to 14 bases.

CDR3 amino acids: CSVRLPLTDTQYF. The CDR3 coding sequence is TGCAGCGTGCGACTTCCTCTCACAGATACGCAGTATTTT. The chain recombines TRBV29-1 with TRBJ2-3; D remains unclear. The V end was cut by 6 bases, the J end by 2 bases, with 12 bases between. CDR3 length: 13 residues. Germline CDR1 and CDR2: SQVTM and ANQGSEA.

This clone has more than one count but fewer than ten. The rearrangement uses TRBV29-1 and TRBJ2-1, with D perhaps matching TRBD1 (7 bases). The length of the CDR3 is 12 residues. CDR1 and CDR2 (germline): SQVTM, ANQGSEA. V lost 3 bases and J 6 bases, leaving 9 bases between the germline ends. The CDR3 DNA reads as TGCAGCGTTGACAGGGGGGTCAATGAGCAGTTCTTC. As protein: CSVDRGVNEQFF.

The genes are TRBV7-2 and TRBJ2-7, with D possibly matching TRBD1 (5 bases). This CDR3 spans 12 amino acids. V gave up 5 bases and J gave up 4 bases, with 9 bases separating them. Germline V gives CDR1 SGHTA, CDR2 FQGNSA. Here the CDR3 reads CASSIGQYEQYF. The CDR3 DNA is TGTGCCAGCAGCATCGGACAATACGAGCAGTACTTC.

The chain joins TRBV9 to TRBJ2-2; TRBD2 matches at 10 bases. This CDR3 region has 15 residues. Losses at the gene ends were 4 bases for V and 4 bases for J; bases not matched to a gene: 4. Germline values: CDR1 SGDLS, CDR2 YYNGEE. The CDR3, as DNA: TGTGCCAGCAGCCCCCGGACTAGCGGCACCGGGGAGCTGTTTTTT. Translation gives CASSPRTSGTGELFF. The entire variable domain, with the rest obtained from reference TRBV9 and TRBJ2-2, is as follows: DSGVTQTPKHLITATGQRVTLRCSPRSGDLSVYWYQQSLDQGLQFLIQYYNGEERAKGNILERFSAQQFPDLHSELNLSSLELGDSALYFCASSPRTSGTGELFFGEGSRLTVL.

The CDR3 loop reads CASSLAGAGEKLFF. CDR3 DNA: TGTGCCAGCAGCTTAGCAGGGGCCGGTGAAAAACTGTTTTTT. This chain links TRBV7-2 with TRBJ1-4; D possibly corresponds to TRBD1 (5 bases). There are 14 residues in the CDR3. V was clipped by 0 bases and J by 7 bases, with 9 bases between them. Germline V gives CDR1 SGHTA, CDR2 FQGNSA.

The gene calls are TRBV4-3 and TRBJ2-2; 13 bases match TRBD2. CDR3 length: 18 amino acids. From germline, CDR1 is LGHNA and CDR2 YSLEER. V was clipped by 0 bases and J by 1 base; unmatched bases: 2. The CDR3 sequence is CASSQEGLAGVNTGELFF. DNA for the CDR3: TGCGCCAGCAGCCAAGAAGGACTAGCGGGAGTGAACACCGGGGAGCTGTTTTTT.

The V call is TRBV29-1, the J call TRBJ2-1, with D possibly matching TRBD2 (6 bases). CDR3 length: 13 amino acids. Germline assignment: CDR1 SQVTM and CDR2 ANQGSEA. Trimming cost V 3 bases and J 5 bases, with 11 bases left between them. The CDR3 region is CSVEGGANNEQFF. In DNA, the CDR3 is TGCAGCGTTGAGGGCGGGGCGAACAATGAGCAGTTCTTC.

This clone appeared a few times. V usage is TRBV15 and J usage is TRBJ2-1; weak D call: TRBD2 (7 bases). The CDR3 sequence is 14 residues long. V lost 0 bases to trimming and J lost 9 bases, with 12 bases between them. The germline V gene encodes CDR1 LNHNV and CDR2 YYDKDF (reference sequence). CDR3 amino acids: CATSRDRGGSEQFF. CDR3 coding DNA: TGTGCCACCAGCAGAGACAGGGGAGGGAGTGAGCAGTTCTTC.

This clone was picked up one time. The chain joins TRBV18 to TRBJ2-7; 8 bases agree with TRBD2. CDR1 and CDR2 (germline): KGHSH, LQKENI. V dropped 5 bases and J dropped 9; count of bases not matched to a gene: 9. There are 13 residues in the CDR3. The CDR3 nucleotides read TGTGCCAGCTCAAATAGCGGGATTGTCGGGCAGTACTTC. It is translated as CASSNSGIVGQYF. The entire variable domain, with the rest obtained from reference TRBV18 and TRBJ2-7, is as follows: NAGVMQNPRHLVRRRGQEARLRCSPMKGHSHVYWYRQLPEEGLKFMVYLQKENIIDESGMPKERFSAEFPKEGPSILRIQQVVRGDSAAYFCASSNSGIVGQYFGPGTRLTVT.

This clone was observed a handful of times. The genes are TRBV7-9 and TRBJ1-2, with D maybe TRBD1 (6 bases). The germline gives CDR1 SEHNR, CDR2 FQNEAQ (reference sequence). V lost 2 bases and J lost 6, with 13 bases in between. The CDR3 runs 14 residues. CDR3 DNA: TGTGCCAGCAGCTTACAAAGGACAGCGCATGGCTACACCTTC. Its translation: CASSLQRTAHGYTF.

The chain uses TRBV10-3 and TRBJ2-7; possible D gene TRBD2, 6 bases. From germline, CDR1 is ENHRY and CDR2 SYGVKD. With 0 bases removed from V and 5 bases from J, the gap between germline ends came to 20 bases. The CDR3 runs 17 residues. This chain's CDR3 is CAISESLEQAGGNEQYF. CDR3 sequence (DNA): TGTGCCATCAGTGAGTCGCTAGAGCAGGCCGGAGGGAACGAGCAGTACTTC.

This clone was counted only a few times. The chain carries TRBV6-1 and TRBJ1-2, with D unclear. Germline V gene data show CDR1 as MNHNS and CDR2 as SASEGT. CDR3 length: 12 amino acids. The V and J ends lost 11 bases and 4 bases respectively, with 14 bases between them. CDR3 protein: CAALRVIYGYTF. As DNA, the CDR3 is TGTGCCGCCTTAAGGGTAATCTATGGCTACACCTTC.

This clone was counted between two and nine times. The rearrangement joins TRBV29-1 to TRBJ2-1, with TRBD1 matching over 7 bases. CDR3 length equals 13 residues. Germline trimming cut 4 bases from V and 4 bases from J; bases unmatched to any gene: 4. Germline values: CDR1 SQVTM, CDR2 ANQGSEA. CDR3 DNA: TGCAGCGTTGCGGGACAGATATACAATGAGCAGTTCTTC. Translated: CSVAGQIYNEQFF.

The chain employs TRBV14 and TRBJ2-1, with D tentatively TRBD1 (6 bases). Germline CDR1 and CDR2: SGHDN and FVKESK. The CDR3 contains 17 residues. Trimming pared 1 base from V and 9 bases from J, leaving 22 bases between. In DNA, the CDR3 is TGTGCCAGCAGCCAAGTTTCCACTGGGGGCCTCCCTGCTGAGCAGTTCTTC. This translates into CASSQVSTGGLPAEQFF. Using reference TRBV14 and TRBJ2-1 for the parts outside the CDR3, the full variable domain is EAGVTQFPSHSVIEKGQTVTLRCDPISGHDNLYWYRRVMGKEIKFLLHFVKESKQDESGMPNNRFLAERTGGTYSTLKVQPAELEDSGVYFCASSQVSTGGLPAEQFFGPGTRLTVL.

The chain carries TRBV30 and TRBJ2-1, with TRBD2 identical over 9 bases. The ends lost 2 bases at V and 4 bases at J; junction bases unmatched: 6. Per the germline V gene, CDR1 is GTSNPN and CDR2 is SVGIG (reference sequence). CDR3 size: 15 residues. CDR3 DNA: TGTGCCTGGAGTCCGTGGACTAGCGAGTACAATGAGCAGTTCTTC. Translation: CAWSPWTSEYNEQFF.

The CDR3 loop is CASSPRTSGREDTQYF. The CDR3 coding sequence is TGTGCCAGCAGCCCGAGGACTAGCGGGAGGGAAGATACGCAGTATTTT. The rearrangement uses TRBV7-2 and TRBJ2-3; TRBD2 matches at 15 bases. There are 16 residues in the CDR3. Trimming cost V 5 bases and J 5 bases; bases outside gene matches: 5. The V gene's germline CDR1 is SGHTA and CDR2 FQGNSA.

This clone was picked up a small number of times. The chain is built from TRBV29-1 and TRBJ1-5, with D uncertain. The ends were cut back, 5 bases at V and 1 base at J, with 9 bases in the middle. This CDR3 is 13 amino acids long. Germline values: CDR1 SQVTM, CDR2 ANQGSEA. The CDR3 DNA follows: TGCAGCGTTACCGAGGACAGCAATCAGCCCCAGCATTTT. It is translated as CSVTEDSNQPQHF.

The rearrangement joins TRBV29-1 to TRBJ1-5; 7 nucleotides agree with TRBD1. Germline loops: CDR1 SQVTM, CDR2 ANQGSEA. CDR3 length: 14 residues. The V segment lost 6 bases and the J segment 3 bases; nucleotides outside the gene matches: 8. The CDR3 spells CSVATGVNNQPQHF. In nucleotides, the CDR3 is TGCAGCGTGGCAACAGGGGTAAACAATCAGCCCCAGCATTTT.

The chain recombines TRBV7-3 with TRBJ2-6; D ambiguous. The CDR3 spans 15 residues. Germline V gene sequence: CDR1 SGHTA, CDR2 FQGTGA. V was shortened by 5 bases and J by 2 bases, with 10 bases between the two germline ends. CDR3 in amino acids: CASSPTMAGANVLTF. The DNA for the CDR3 is TGTGCCAGCAGCCCGACGATGGCTGGGGCCAACGTCCTGACTTTC.

The chain is built from TRBV30 and TRBJ1-5; no reliable D call. The V end lost 1 base, the J end lost 6 bases, and 7 bases lay between the germline ends. Germline V gene data show CDR1 as GTSNPN and CDR2 as SVGIG (reference sequence). This CDR3 spans 12 amino acids. The CDR3 protein is CAWSEGRQPQHF. The CDR3 DNA follows: TGTGCCTGGAGTGAAGGGCGTCAGCCCCAGCATTTT.

This clone was counted a single time. Other DNA variants within this sample encode the same CDR3. This rearrangement joins TRBV27 to TRBJ2-6; D tentatively reads TRBD1 or TRBD2 (5 bases each). The CDR3 consists of 18 residues. CDR1 is MNHEY and CDR2 is SMNVEV in the germline V gene (reference sequence). Trimming shortened V by 0 bases and J by 2 bases, and 14 bases separated the two germline ends. CDR3 in amino acids: CASSLSKGLGAGANVLTF. CDR3 coding DNA: TGTGCCAGCAGTTTATCGAAGGGGCTGGGGGCTGGGGCCAACGTCCTGACTTTC.